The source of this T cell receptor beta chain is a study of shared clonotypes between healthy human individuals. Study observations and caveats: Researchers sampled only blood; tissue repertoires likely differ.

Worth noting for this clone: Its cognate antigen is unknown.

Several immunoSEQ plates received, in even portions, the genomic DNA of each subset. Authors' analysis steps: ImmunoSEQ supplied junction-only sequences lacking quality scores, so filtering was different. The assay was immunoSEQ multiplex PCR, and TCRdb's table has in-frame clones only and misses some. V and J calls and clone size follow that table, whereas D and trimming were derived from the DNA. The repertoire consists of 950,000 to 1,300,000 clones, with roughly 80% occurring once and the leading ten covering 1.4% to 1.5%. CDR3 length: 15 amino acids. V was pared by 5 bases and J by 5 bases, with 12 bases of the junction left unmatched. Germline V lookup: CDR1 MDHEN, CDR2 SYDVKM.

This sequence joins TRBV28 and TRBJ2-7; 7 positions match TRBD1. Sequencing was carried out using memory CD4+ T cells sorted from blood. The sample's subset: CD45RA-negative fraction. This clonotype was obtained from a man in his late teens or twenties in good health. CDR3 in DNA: TGTGCCAGCAGTGCCCCCGGGACAGCGGACCACGAGCAGTACTTC. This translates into CASSAPGTADHEQYF.